Shown below are 11 T cell receptor beta chains from a single sample sequenced in a study of OX40 agonist ivuxolimab in advanced cancers. Method: immunoSEQ multiplex PCR; TCRdb's copy keeps in-frame clones and lacks some. The sample holds tens of thousands of clones, approximately 81% seen once. The sequencing here drew on CD4+ or CD8+ T cells sorted from blood, taken in a trial of the OX40 agonist ivuxolimab. These receptors were collected from an adult with an advanced solid tumor such as melanoma, head and neck, liver or kidney cancer.

The V gene is TRBV9, the J gene TRBJ1-1; TRBD1 might be the D (5 bases). The CDR3 covers 16 residues. Germline CDR1 and CDR2: SGDLS and YYNGEE. V was cut by 0 bases and J by 5 bases, with 17 bases left in between. Written as DNA, the CDR3 is TGTGCCAGCAGCGTAGGAATTATGGGGCTGCAAACTGAAGCTTTCTTT. Protein sequence: CASSVGIMGLQTEAFF.

This clone has a handful of counts. This chain uses TRBV28 with TRBJ1-5; D is undetermined. The germline gives CDR1 MDHEN, CDR2 SYDVKM. This CDR3 contains 10 residues. Trimming removed 6 bases at V and 10 bases at J, with 7 bases between. CDR3 in amino acids: CASSKEPQHF. CDR3 bases: TGTGCCAGCAGCAAAGAACCCCAGCATTTT.

This chain connects TRBV6-5 to TRBJ1-1; D is uncertain. V was clipped by 0 bases and J by 2 bases, with 10 bases between them. CDR3 length equals 15 residues. Germline loops: CDR1 MNHEY, CDR2 SVGAGI. CDR3 sequence (DNA): TGTGCCAGCAGTTACTCGGCCGGCTTTAACACTGAAGCTTTCTTT. This sequence encodes CASSYSAGFNTEAFF.

The chain links TRBV28 to TRBJ2-3; D perhaps matches TRBD2 (5 bases). The germline V and J ends were trimmed by 6 bases and 6 bases, with 22 bases remaining between them. Germline lookup yields CDR1 MDHEN and CDR2 SYDVKM. CDR3 length equals 16 residues. The CDR3 coding sequence is TGTGCCAGCAGCCCCGGACTCCCGGCGCTTGCCGATACGCAGTATTTT. It is translated as CASSPGLPALADTQYF.

CDR3 loop: CAISESGQGVTEAFF. The CDR3 nucleotides read TGTGCCATCAGTGAGTCCGGACAGGGTGTCACTGAAGCTTTCTTT. The chain joins TRBV10-3 to TRBJ1-1; the match to TRBD1 covers 8 bases. Trimming at V came to 0 bases and at J to 4 bases, leaving 4 bases not matched to a gene. CDR3 length equals 15 residues. In germline, CDR1 is ENHRY, CDR2 SYGVKD.

This clone has a single count. The chain has TRBV28 and TRBJ2-7, with a weak D call TRBD2 (5 bases). The V end was cut by 4 bases, the J end by 7 bases, with 26 bases between. The V gene's germline CDR1 is MDHEN and CDR2 SYDVKM. The CDR3 sequence is 17 residues long. The CDR3 is CASSSPPTVTSTEEQYF. The DNA of the CDR3 is TGTGCCAGCAGTTCGCCGCCCACTGTAACTAGTACGGAGGAGCAGTACTTC.

This rearrangement joins TRBV6-5 to TRBJ1-2, with D unresolved. The V and J ends lost 2 bases and 6 bases respectively, with 16 bases between them. The CDR3 runs 15 residues. Germline CDR1 is MNHEY and CDR2 is SVGAGI. The CDR3 DNA reads as TGTGCCAGCAGTTACGGTGAGGGAGTAACGGATGGCTACACCTTC. Protein product: CASSYGEGVTDGYTF.

The chain carries TRBV2 and TRBJ1-2; 7 positions match TRBD1. The trim removed 6 bases at V and 6 bases at J, leaving 10 bases unmatched. The CDR3 is 14 amino acids. CDR1 SNHLY and CDR2 FYNNEI come from the germline V gene. CDR3 residues: CASRVLEQGNGYTF. The CDR3, as DNA: TGTGCCAGCAGAGTCCTAGAACAGGGGAATGGCTACACCTTC. Based on the CDR3 plus reference TRBV2 and TRBJ1-2, the full variable domain is EPEVTQTPSHQVTQMGQEVILRCVPISNHLYFYWYRQILGQKVEFLVSFYNNEISEKSEIFDDQFSVERPDGSNFTLKIRSTKLEDSAMYFCASRVLEQGNGYTFGSGTRLTVV.

The chain couples TRBV5-4 to TRBJ1-5; D unresolved. Germline V gene sequence: CDR1 SGHNT, CDR2 YYREEE (reference sequence). Trimming removed 3 bases at V and 3 bases at J, with 7 bases between. The CDR3 runs to 13 residues. This CDR3 reads CASSSAVNQPQHF. The DNA for the CDR3 is TGTGCCAGCAGCTCGGCAGTCAATCAGCCCCAGCATTTT.

The sample holds many counts of this clone. V and J are TRBV2 and TRBJ2-3; D is undetermined. The ends were cut back, 6 bases at V and 4 bases at J, with 8 bases in the middle. The CDR3 length is 12 residues. Looked up from germline, CDR1 is SNHLY and CDR2 is FYNNEI. The CDR3 DNA reads as TGTGCCAGCAGCTATAGCTCAGATACGCAGTATTTT. Protein: CASSYSSDTQYF.

This clone has more than one count but fewer than ten. V gene TRBV14 combines with J gene TRBJ2-1; TRBD2 agrees at 12 bases. The CDR3 covers 17 residues. Germline CDR1 is SGHDN and CDR2 is FVKESK. J was trimmed by 12 bases and V by 0 bases; bases with no gene match: 12. For the CDR3, the DNA is TGTGCCAGCAGCCAAGATCTAGTAACTAGCGGGAGGTTTGGGCAGTTCTTC. Protein sequence: CASSQDLVTSGRFGQFF.